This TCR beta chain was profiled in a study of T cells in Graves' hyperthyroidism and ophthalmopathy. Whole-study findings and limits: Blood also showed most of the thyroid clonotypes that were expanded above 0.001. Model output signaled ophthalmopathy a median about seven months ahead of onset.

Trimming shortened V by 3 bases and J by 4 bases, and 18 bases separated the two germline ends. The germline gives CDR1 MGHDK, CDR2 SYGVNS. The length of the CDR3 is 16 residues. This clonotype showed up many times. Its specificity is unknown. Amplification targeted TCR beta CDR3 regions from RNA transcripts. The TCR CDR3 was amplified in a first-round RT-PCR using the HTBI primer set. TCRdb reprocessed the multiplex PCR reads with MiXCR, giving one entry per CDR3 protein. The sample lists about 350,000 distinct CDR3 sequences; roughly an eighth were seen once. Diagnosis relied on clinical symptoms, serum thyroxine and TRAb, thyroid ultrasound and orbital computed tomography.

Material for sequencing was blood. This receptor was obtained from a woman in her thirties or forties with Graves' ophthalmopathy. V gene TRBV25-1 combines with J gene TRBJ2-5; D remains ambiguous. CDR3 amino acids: CASSDRRVQTRETQYF. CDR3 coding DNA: TGTGCCAGCAGTGACAGAAGAGTCCAAACAAGAGAGACCCAGTACTTC.